A single sample is the source of the 12 T cell receptor beta chains below, sequenced in a study of blood T cell repertoires in COVID-19. The table came from immunoSEQ multiplex PCR; TCRdb's copy has only in-frame clones and leaves some out. The sample shows 95,000 to 100,000 clones, around 90% of them seen only once. Sequenced sample: peripheral blood. These receptors all stem from a human donor with COVID-19, enrolled during active disease. The donor label of this sample is uncertain.

The chain joins TRBV29-1 to TRBJ2-1; the match to TRBD2 covers 12 bases. The V segment lost 3 bases and the J segment 1 base; nucleotides outside the gene matches: 7. Germline CDR1 reads SQVTM; CDR2 reads ANQGSEA. CDR3 length: 17 amino acids. CDR3 in DNA: TGCAGCGTTGATTCCCTAGCGGGGGGGGTGTCCTACAATGAGCAGTTCTTC. Translated, it gives CSVDSLAGGVSYNEQFF.

V usage is TRBV28 and J usage is TRBJ2-3; TRBD1 matches at 7 bases. V dropped 5 bases and J dropped 0; count of bases not matched to a gene: 8. The CDR3 contains 16 residues. The germline gives CDR1 MDHEN, CDR2 SYDVKM. CDR3 residues: CASSRRDSPSTDTQYF. DNA of the CDR3: TGTGCCAGCAGTCGTCGGGACAGCCCTAGCACAGATACGCAGTATTTT. The full variable domain, its missing parts supplied by reference TRBV28 and TRBJ2-3, is DVKVTQSSRYLVKRTGEKVFLECVQDMDHENMFWYRQDPGLGLRLIYFSYDVKMKEKGDIPEGYSVSREKKERFSLILESASTNQTSMYLCASSRRDSPSTDTQYFGPGTRLTVL.

This rearrangement joins TRBV5-1 to TRBJ2-1, with 7 nucleotides matching TRBD1. Germline CDR1 and CDR2: SGHRS and YFSETQ. Trimming at V came to 4 bases and at J to 7 bases, leaving 8 bases not matched to a gene. CDR3 length: 14 amino acids. The CDR3 here is CASSAGQVMNEQFF. The CDR3 DNA is TGCGCCAGCAGCGCCGGACAGGTGATGAATGAGCAGTTCTTC.

The rearrangement links TRBV7-9 to TRBJ1-1; 8 bases are a match to TRBD1. The V gene's germline CDR1 is SEHNR and CDR2 FQNEAQ (reference sequence). This CDR3 region has 13 residues. J gave up 4 bases and V 3 bases, and 1 base lay outside the gene matches. DNA for the CDR3: TGTGCCAGCAGCTTTCAGGGGGCCACTGAAGCTTTCTTT. Translation: CASSFQGATEAFF.

The rearrangement links TRBV24-1 to TRBJ2-1; tentative D call: TRBD2 (6 bases). CDR3 size: 14 residues. V shed 6 bases and J shed 7 bases, with 15 bases lying between them. In germline, CDR1 is KGHDR, CDR2 SFDVKD. The CDR3 here is CATSLSAGRNEQFF. In nucleotides, the CDR3 is TGTGCCACCAGTTTATCCGCAGGGAGGAATGAGCAGTTCTTC.

The rearrangement links TRBV4-2 to TRBJ1-1, with D perhaps matching TRBD1 (6 bases). Germline CDR1 LGHNA, CDR2 YNFKEQ. The CDR3 is 19 residues long. V was pared by 2 bases and J by 3 bases, with 25 bases between. CDR3 amino acids: CASSQRRGGGSFGHTEAFF. CDR3 bases: TGTGCCAGCAGCCAACGTCGGGGAGGGGGGAGCTTTGGTCACACTGAAGCTTTCTTT.

This chain uses TRBV7-8 with TRBJ2-7, with 9 bases that match TRBD2. CDR3 size: 16 residues. The V gene end was trimmed by 5 bases and the J gene end by 2 bases; junction bases not matched to a gene: 10. The V gene's germline CDR1 is SGHVS and CDR2 FQNEAQ. The CDR3 sequence is CASSARPGLAPYEQYF. In DNA form, the CDR3 reads TGTGCCAGCAGCGCCCGTCCGGGACTAGCCCCCTACGAGCAGTACTTC.

This rearrangement joins TRBV5-8 to TRBJ2-5; 7 positions match TRBD2. CDR1 is SGHTS, CDR2 YDEGEE, per germline. The CDR3 has 13 amino acids. V shed 5 bases, J shed 7 bases, and the junction held 8 bases outside the gene matches. The CDR3 DNA reads as TGTGCCAGCAGGGCAAGCGGGATTGGGACCCAGTACTTC. Translating gives CASRASGIGTQYF.

This clone appeared once. This chain joins TRBV27 and TRBJ1-5; a possible D gene is TRBD1 (6 bases). There are 14 residues in the CDR3. V was clipped by 6 bases and J by 8 bases, with 17 bases between them. CDR1 and CDR2 (germline): MNHEY, SMNVEV (reference sequence). In DNA, the CDR3 is TGTGCCAGCAGCGCGACAGGCCTCTCGGAGCCCCAGCATTTT. Its protein is CASSATGLSEPQHF.

The chain employs TRBV27 and TRBJ1-2; a possible D gene is TRBD1 (5 bases). This CDR3 contains 12 residues. CDR1 and CDR2 (germline): MNHEY, SMNVEV (reference sequence). Trimming removed 10 bases at V and 11 bases at J, with 20 bases between. The DNA of the CDR3 is TGTGCCATACCGACGGAGGGGAAGGGATACACCTTC. This codes for CAIPTEGKGYTF.

The CDR3 DNA follows: TGTGCCAGCACCCCACGAGGCGGCGACTCTGAAGCTTTCTTT. Translating gives CASTPRGGDSEAFF. This sequence joins TRBV27 and TRBJ1-1; D uncertain. V was cut by 7 bases and J by 6 bases, with 18 bases left in between. From germline, CDR1 is MNHEY and CDR2 SMNVEV (reference sequence). CDR3 length: 14 amino acids.

For this clone: One end of the junction fails to match germline, which may point to a read error. The chain couples TRBV9 to TRBJ2-5, with TRBD2 identical over 16 bases. Germline values: CDR1 SGDLS, CDR2 YYNGEE. This CDR3 comprises 13 residues. CDR3 sequence (DNA): TGTGCCAGCAGCCCGGGACTAGCGGGAGGGCCCCACTTC. Its translation: CASSPGLAGGPHF.